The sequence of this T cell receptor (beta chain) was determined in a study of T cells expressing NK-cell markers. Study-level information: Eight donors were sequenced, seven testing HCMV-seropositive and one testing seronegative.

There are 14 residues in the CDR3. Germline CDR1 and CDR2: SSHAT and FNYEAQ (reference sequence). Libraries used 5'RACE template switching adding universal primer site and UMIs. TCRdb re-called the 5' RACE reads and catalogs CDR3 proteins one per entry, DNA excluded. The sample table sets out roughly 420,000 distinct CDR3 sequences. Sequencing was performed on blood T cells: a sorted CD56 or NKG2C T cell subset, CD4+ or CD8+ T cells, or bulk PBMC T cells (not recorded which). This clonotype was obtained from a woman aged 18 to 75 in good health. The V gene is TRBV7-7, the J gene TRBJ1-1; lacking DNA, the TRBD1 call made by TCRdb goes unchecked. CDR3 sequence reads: CASSLGPGNTEAFF.